A single sample is the source of the 20 T cell receptor beta chains below, sequenced in a study of cytomegalovirus exposure and HLA in healthy donors. The PCR employed 60 Vbeta primers together with 13 Jbeta primers. Clones were read by immunoSEQ multiplex PCR, and TCRdb kept only the in-frame ones, dropping some. The sample shows some 130,000 clones, just under 80% of them seen only once. Sample: PBMCs. All receptors derive from a young man in good health.

The rearrangement links TRBV7-9 to TRBJ1-4, with TRBD1 matching over 8 bases. CDR3 length: 15 amino acids. Losses at the gene ends were 5 bases for V and 5 bases for J; bases not matched to a gene: 7. CDR1 SEHNR and CDR2 FQNEAQ come from the germline V gene (reference sequence). The CDR3 nucleotides read TGTGCCAGCAGCCCCGAGACAGGGGAAAATGAAAAACTGTTTTTT. As protein: CASSPETGENEKLFF.

The V call is TRBV5-1, the J call TRBJ1-1; D not certain. Looked up from germline, CDR1 is SGHRS and CDR2 is YFSETQ. The V gene lost 0 bases and the J gene lost 0 bases, with 6 bases spanning the gap. The CDR3 is 14 amino acids. For the CDR3, the DNA is TGCGCCAGCAGCTTGGGACACATGAACACTGAAGCTTTCTTT. It specifies CASSLGHMNTEAFF.

The chain recombines TRBV21-1 with TRBJ2-5; the table's D call, TRBD1, was not checked against the DNA. TRBV21-1 has pseudogene status. The CDR3 covers 17 residues. This chain's CDR3 is CASSKAGGTATQETQYF. The CDR3 DNA sequence: TGTGCCAGCAGCAAAGCAGGTGGGACAGCCACCCAAGAGACCCAGTACTTC.

V and J are TRBV6-1 and TRBJ2-2, with 8 nucleotides matching TRBD2. The V gene end was trimmed by 6 bases and the J gene end by 2 bases; junction bases not matched to a gene: 8. This CDR3 is built from 16 residues. Germline assignment: CDR1 MNHNS and CDR2 SASEGT. The CDR3 sequence is CASSETSGGNTGELFF. The CDR3 DNA sequence: TGTGCCAGCAGCGAAACTAGCGGAGGAAACACCGGGGAGCTGTTTTTT.

CDR3: CASSRASGRGDTQYF. Written as DNA, the CDR3 is TGTGCCAGCAGCCGCGCCAGCGGGAGGGGAGATACGCAGTATTTT. The chain employs TRBV11-3 and TRBJ2-3; 10 bases align to TRBD2. This CDR3 comprises 15 residues. Germline CDR1 reads SGHNT; CDR2 reads YENEEA. J was trimmed by 5 bases and V by 5 bases; bases with no gene match: 7.

This chain joins TRBV4-1 and TRBJ2-1, with 12 bases matching TRBD1. The germline gives CDR1 MGHRA, CDR2 YSYEKL. Trimming removed 1 base from V and 9 bases from J; junction bases left unmatched: 4. This CDR3 has 15 residues. This CDR3 reads CASSQAGTGGGEQFF. The CDR3 DNA reads TGCGCCAGCAGCCAAGCCGGGACAGGGGGCGGTGAGCAGTTCTTC.

The rearrangement links TRBV30 to TRBJ1-5; the D is unclear. The CDR3 runs 15 residues. The germline gives CDR1 GTSNPN, CDR2 SVGIG (reference sequence). V was shortened by 2 bases and J by 2 bases, with 13 bases between the two germline ends. CDR3 sequence (DNA): TGTGCCTGGAGTCCTCCCGGGAGAGGCAATCAGCCCCAGCATTTT. As protein: CAWSPPGRGNQPQHF.

The rearrangement joins TRBV7-2 to TRBJ2-3, with TRBD2 identical over 10 bases. Germline V CDR1 and CDR2: SGHTA, FQGNSA. Trimming cost V 5 bases and J 6 bases; bases outside gene matches: 11. There are 16 residues in the CDR3. DNA for the CDR3: TGTGCCAGCAGCCCCCCACGAGCGGGAGGGGGCGATACGCAGTATTTT. Residues: CASSPPRAGGGDTQYF.

The chain couples TRBV4-1 to TRBJ2-7; D is ambiguous. Trimming took 2 bases from V and 1 from J, leaving 9 bases between them. The germline V gene has CDR1 MGHRA and CDR2 YSYEKL. The CDR3 runs 14 residues. CDR3: CASSQLVRSYEQYF. DNA for the CDR3: TGCGCCAGCAGCCAACTAGTTCGGTCCTACGAGCAGTACTTC.

This chain joins TRBV6-5 and TRBJ1-5; unclear D gene. This CDR3 contains 11 residues. Trimming cost V 4 bases and J 5 bases, with 3 bases left between them. Germline values: CDR1 MNHEY, CDR2 SVGAGI. CDR3 loop: CASSSDQPQHF. In DNA form, the CDR3 reads TGTGCCAGCAGTTCGGATCAGCCCCAGCATTTT.

The rearrangement joins TRBV27 to TRBJ2-7; 10 positions match TRBD2. The DNA end favors TRBJ2-5, so the J call may be wrong. CDR1 is MNHEY and CDR2 is SMNVEV in the germline V gene (reference sequence). This CDR3 spans 15 amino acids. The CDR3: CASSLGTSEQETQYF. CDR3 nucleotides: TGTGCCAGCAGTTTAGGGACTAGCGAACAAGAGACCCAGTACTTC.

The chain couples TRBV7-6 to TRBJ2-5; weak D call: TRBD2 (5 bases). This CDR3 has 12 residues. V was clipped by 3 bases and J by 6 bases, with 8 bases between them. Germline assignment: CDR1 SGHVS and CDR2 FNYEAQ. This CDR3 reads CASSFRRQTQYF. The CDR3 DNA reads as TGTGCCAGCAGCTTTCGGAGGCAGACCCAGTACTTC.

The rearrangement joins TRBV7-2 to TRBJ1-2; D may be TRBD1 (6 bases). The germline gives CDR1 SGHTA, CDR2 FQGNSA. The V end lost 5 bases, the J end lost 8 bases, and 18 bases lay between the germline ends. CDR3 length: 14 residues. CDR3 loop: CASSAGWGRIGYTF. In DNA, the CDR3 is TGTGCCAGCAGCGCCGGGTGGGGGCGGATCGGCTACACCTTC.

The gene calls are TRBV2 and TRBJ1-3, with D perhaps matching TRBD1 (5 bases). Trimming stripped 5 bases from V and 0 bases from J, with 8 bases between. Germline assignment: CDR1 SNHLY and CDR2 FYNNEI. CDR3 length: 14 amino acids. CDR3 region: CASSKDISGNTIYF. CDR3 in DNA: TGTGCCAGCAGTAAGGACATCTCTGGAAACACCATATATTTT.

The genes are TRBV28 and TRBJ1-3; perhaps TRBD1 as D (6 bases). Per the germline V gene, CDR1 is MDHEN and CDR2 is SYDVKM. The CDR3 runs to 16 residues. V lost 3 bases and J lost 4, with 16 bases in between. CDR3 loop: CASSFGRVQGGNTIYF. The CDR3 DNA follows: TGTGCCAGCAGTTTTGGTCGAGTACAGGGAGGAAACACCATATATTTT.

This clone was seen a single time. The chain is built from TRBV7-7 and TRBJ2-1; D gene unclear. Germline V gene data show CDR1 as SSHAT and CDR2 as FNYEAQ (reference sequence). The CDR3 loop spans 15 amino acids. V lost 5 bases, J lost 0 bases, and 11 bases lay in between. The CDR3 loop reads CASSPVASSYNEQFF. In DNA, the CDR3 is TGTGCCAGCAGCCCCGTGGCAAGCTCCTACAATGAGCAGTTCTTC.

This CDR3 reads CASSLDLQGASSYF. DNA of the CDR3: TGCGCCAGCAGCTTGGATTTACAGGGGGCGAGTTCGTACTTC. The chain couples TRBV5-1 to TRBJ2-7; TRBD1 aligns across 9 bases. CDR1 is SGHRS, CDR2 YFSETQ, per germline. This CDR3 region has 14 residues. J gave up 12 bases and V 0 bases, and 10 bases lay outside the gene matches.

About this clone itself: Possible read error: a much larger clone is one base away. This CDR3 fails to terminate in the conserved phenylalanine or tryptophan, so it likely reflects a read error. The gene calls are TRBV5-6 and TRBJ2-7, with D perhaps matching TRBD2 (6 bases). Trimming removed 3 bases at V and 3 bases at J, with 25 bases between. In germline, CDR1 is SGHDT, CDR2 YYEEEE. This CDR3 region has 18 residues. Here the CDR3 DNA reads TGTGCCAGCAGCTCCCCTGGAGGGGTTTTTTCCCCAAACTACGAGCAGTACCTC. This translates into CASSSPGGVFSPNYEQYL.

V usage is TRBV7-9 and J usage is TRBJ2-7; tentative D call: TRBD2 (6 bases). The CDR3 length is 15 residues. V was trimmed by 7 bases and J by 1 base, leaving 17 bases between them. CDR1 is SEHNR, CDR2 FQNEAQ, per germline (reference sequence). CDR3 in DNA: TGTGCCAGCACCCCAGCTGGGAGGTTATCCTACGAGCAGTACTTC. Its translation: CASTPAGRLSYEQYF. Based on the CDR3 plus reference TRBV7-9 and TRBJ2-7, the full variable domain is DTGVSQNPRHKITKRGQNVTFRCDPISEHNRLYWYRQTLGQGPEFLTYFQNEAQLEKSRLLSDRFSAERPKGSFSTLEIQRTEQGDSAMYLCASTPAGRLSYEQYFGPGTRLTVT.

This chain uses TRBV7-2 with TRBJ2-7, with 7 bases that match TRBD1. The germline CDR1 and CDR2 sequences are SGHTA and FQGNSA. The length of the CDR3 is 14 residues. After removal of 5 bases from V and 3 bases from J, the junction contained 7 bases not matched to a gene. For the CDR3, the DNA is TGTGCCAGCAGCCCCTTCCCAGGGGGCTACGAGCAGTACTTC. This translates into CASSPFPGGYEQYF.